Listed below are T cell receptor beta chains from one sample, sequenced in a study of regulatory T cells in long-lasting Graves disease. TCRdb used MiXCR to reprocess the multiplex PCR reads, holding one entry per CDR3 protein. This table has under 400,000 distinct CDR3 sequences, approximately 15% appearing once. The same specimen was also included in a second study, on T cells in Graves' hyperthyroidism and ophthalmopathy.

The source was peripheral blood mononuclear cells (PBMCs), collected at new diagnosis, from a patient treated with antithyroid drugs. Receptors originate from a man aged 40-50 years with Graves disease. CDR3s include the opening cysteine and the closing phenylalanine or tryptophan. The order of the fields is J gene, clone size, D gene, V gene, CDR3 protein, CDR3 DNA. A D gene is named only where the DNA matches it firmly. Clone sizes are given selectively: once, few, many, or a class where the clone is expanded.

J: TRBJ2-4
size: -
D: -
V: TRBV11-3
CDR3: CASSQDAIQYF
DNA: TGCGCCAGCAGCCAAGATGCCATTCAGTACTTC

J: TRBJ2-7
size: -
D: TRBD1
V: TRBV29-1
CDR3: CSVLGQRYEQYF
DNA: TGCAGCGTTCTGGGACAGAGATACGAGCAGTACTTC

J: TRBJ2-1
size: many
D: TRBD2
V: TRBV7-3
CDR3: CASSPRTSGGTGEQFF
DNA: TGTGCCAGCAGCCCACGGACTAGCGGGGGGACTGGTGAGCAGTTCTTC

J: TRBJ2-2
size: many
D: -
V: TRBV5-1
CDR3: CASSPDGNTGELFF
DNA: TGTGCCAGCAGCCCGGACGGGAACACCGGGGAGCTGTTTTTT

J: TRBJ2-2
size: few
D: TRBD2
V: TRBV9
CDR3: CASSVSASGDTGELFF
DNA: TGTGCCAGCAGCGTTTCGGCTAGCGGGGACACCGGGGAGCTGTTTTTT

J: TRBJ2-4
size: many
D: -
V: TRBV2
CDR3: CASSVGAGSIQYF
DNA: TGTGCCAGCAGTGTCGGGGCTGGGAGCATTCAGTACTTC

J: TRBJ2-1
size: -
D: TRBD1
V: TRBV24-1
CDR3: CATSEPQGANFNEQFF
DNA: TGTGCCACCAGTGAGCCACAGGGGGCGAATTTCAATGAGCAGTTCTTC

J: TRBJ2-3
size: many
D: TRBD2
V: TRBV7-2
CDR3: CASSFLGSGVQDTQYF
DNA: TGTGCCAGCAGCTTCCTAGGTAGCGGGGTACAGGATACGCAGTATTTT

J: TRBJ2-7
size: -
D: -
V: TRBV20-1
CDR3: CSARVLRRAYEQYF
DNA: TGCAGTGCTAGAGTGTTGAGAAGGGCCTACGAGCAGTACTTC

J: TRBJ2-1
size: few
D: TRBD2
V: TRBV20-1
CDR3: CSARMASGGNEQFF
DNA: TGCAGTGCTAGAATGGCTAGCGGGGGCAATGAGCAGTTCTTC

J: TRBJ1-4
size: many
D: -
V: TRBV5-1
CDR3: CASSLQSEVGKLFF
DNA: TGCGCCAGCAGCTTACAGTCCGAGGTCGGAAAACTGTTTTTT

J: TRBJ2-1
size: many
D: TRBD2
V: TRBV7-8
CDR3: CASSTGLASYNEQFF
DNA: TGTGCCAGCAGCACGGGACTAGCCTCCTACAATGAGCAGTTCTTC

J: TRBJ2-5
size: many
D: -
V: TRBV5-1
CDR3: CASSQGTAPRETQYF
DNA: TGCGCCAGCAGCCAGGGGACGGCGCCCCGGGAGACCCAGTACTTC

J: TRBJ2-1
size: -
D: TRBD2
V: TRBV7-9
CDR3: CASSVRASGYNEQFF
DNA: TGTGCCAGCAGCGTTAGGGCTAGCGGATACAATGAGCAGTTCTTC

J: TRBJ1-5
size: many
D: -
V: TRBV20-1
CDR3: CSATADSNQPQHF
DNA: TGCAGTGCTACCGCTGATAGCAATCAGCCCCAGCATTTT

J: TRBJ1-6
size: many
D: -
V: TRBV27
CDR3: CASSLFFRSRSPLHF
DNA: TGTGCCAGCAGTTTATTTTTCCGCTCCCGTTCACCCCTCCACTTT

J: TRBJ1-4
size: few
D: -
V: TRBV4-2
CDR3: CASSQDSATNEKLFF
DNA: TGTGCCAGCAGCCAAGACAGTGCAACTAATGAAAAACTGTTTTTT

J: TRBJ2-3
size: -
D: TRBD2
V: TRBV6-2/TRBV6-3
CDR3: CASSPAGGADTQYF
DNA: TGTGCCAGCAGTCCAGCGGGAGGGGCAGATACGCAGTATTTT